Sequencing of this T cell receptor beta chain was carried out in a study of glioma-infiltrating T cells after dendritic cell vaccination. Study background: Autologous tumor lysate was loaded overnight onto monocyte-derived dendritic cells grown approximately seven days with IL-4 and GM-CSF.

Time point given: after dendritic cell vaccination, including at tumor progression/relapse. PBMC were collected before vaccination, two weeks after the third vaccination, and at progression. Turning to this clone: Its antigen is unknown.

Profiling relied on immunoSEQ multiplex PCR, and the TCRdb table lists in-frame clones only, not all of them. The sample lists some 10,000 clones, 81% occurring once. The CDR3 runs to 13 residues. Germline assignment: CDR1 MNHNS and CDR2 SASEGT. The V and J ends lost 4 bases and 3 bases respectively, with 10 bases between them. Overall study findings and caveats: Complete blood and tumor specimen sets were limited to few patients.

The clonotype was recovered from a human donor with glioblastoma. V gene TRBV6-1 combines with J gene TRBJ2-7, with D unclear. Specimen: blood, collected after dendritic cell vaccination. DNA of the CDR3: TGTGCCAGCAGTGTGTGGGCCGACTACGAGCAGTACTTC. Encoded protein: CASSVWADYEQYF.